This T cell receptor (beta chain) was recovered during a study of blood T cell repertoires in COVID-19. Only in-frame clones appear in the TCRdb table, and some are missing; sequencing was by immunoSEQ multiplex PCR. The sample has 110,000 or so clones, roughly 85% seen once. The germline gives CDR1 MDHEN, CDR2 SYDVKM. The CDR3 runs to 12 residues. J gave up 4 bases and V 6 bases, and 0 bases lay outside the gene matches. The sequence was obtained from a woman aged 80 or over with acute or convalescent COVID-19. Material: peripheral blood. This chain joins TRBV28 and TRBJ1-3; 7 nucleotides align to TRBD1. CDR3 sequence reads: CASRTGGNTIYF. In DNA form, the CDR3 reads TGTGCCAGCAGGACAGGGGGAAACACCATATATTTT. Full variable domain (remainder filled in from reference TRBV28 and TRBJ1-3): DVKVTQSSRYLVKRTGEKVFLECVQDMDHENMFWYRQDPGLGLRLIYFSYDVKMKEKGDIPEGYSVSREKKERFSLILESASTNQTSMYLCASRTGGNTIYFGEGSWLTVV.